This T cell receptor beta chain appears in the sequencing data of a study of somatic mutations in cytotoxic T cells in rheumatoid arthritis. Study-wide context: Flow cytometric sorting isolated some V beta antibody-stained T-cell populations at nearly 100% purity, and among them were V beta1+ cells that underwent TCRB sequencing.

Produced via immunoSEQ multiplex PCR; TCRdb's table is partial and in-frame only. The data hold more than 7,000 clones, with nearly 80% observed a single time. Positive magnetic bead selection was used to isolate CD4+ and CD8+ cells; purity was checked by flow cytometry. The origin of this receptor is an adult with rheumatoid arthritis. Sequencing was performed on CD8+ T cells sorted from blood.

CDR3 bases: TGTGCCAGTAGTCTCGAGAACGGACACATTAATCAGCCCCAGCATTTT. Translated, it gives CASSLENGHINQPQHF. This chain connects TRBV19 to TRBJ1-5, with D perhaps matching TRBD1 (5 bases). Per the germline V gene, CDR1 is LNHDA and CDR2 is SQIVND (reference sequence). The CDR3 extends over 16 amino acids. Trimming pared 5 bases from V and 4 bases from J, leaving 18 bases between.